This T cell receptor (beta chain) is drawn from a study of CD8+ T cells in alopecia areata. Once RNA had been extracted, it was reverse transcribed into cDNA to act as the sequencing template. This table comes from immunoSEQ multiplex PCR, and its TCRdb copy is limited to in-frame clones, with some not included. The table includes approximately 210,000 clones, roughly three fifths detected once. Treatment given: oral pan-JAK inhibitor, 5-10 mg twice daily. Note on this clone: Its antigen is still unknown.

The CDR3 is 13 amino acids. V gave up 4 bases and J gave up 8 bases; unmatched junction bases: 8. CDR1 and CDR2 (germline): SGHNT, YYREEE (reference sequence). Study-level findings and limits: Sequencing of scalp samples also captures resident alphabeta T cells of normal skin.

J is TRBJ1-2 and V is TRBV5-4; 7 nucleotides match TRBD1. This specimen was CD4+ T cells sorted from blood, taken at week 4, from a patient treated with tofacitinib. The source is a human donor with alopecia areata. CDR3 region: CASSPVRQGGYTF. In DNA form, the CDR3 reads TGTGCCAGCAGCCCGGTGAGACAGGGAGGCTACACCTTC.